These T cell receptor beta chains were read from a single sample in a study of response to subunit inactivated influenza vaccine. TCRdb recomputed calls from the RT-PCR reads with MiXCR, one row per CDR3 protein. The sample has 710,000 or so distinct CDR3 sequences, approximately 14% seen once. This specimen consisted of PBMCs from blood, obtained approximately 12 days after vaccination. The receptors derive from a man over 45 who received an inactivated influenza vaccine. The CDR3 runs from the conserved cysteine through the conserved F or W. Each record gives: V gene, clone size, J gene, D gene, CDR3 protein, CDR3 DNA. D genes are given only for firm matches. Rows give clone size only sometimes, using once, few, many, or a class for an expanded clone.

V gene: TRBV29-1
clone size: few
J gene: TRBJ2-7
D gene: TRBD2
CDR3 protein: CSVEGGVNEQYF
CDR3 DNA: TGCAGCGTTGAGGGGGGGGTCAACGAGCAGTACTTC

V gene: TRBV15
clone size: few
J gene: TRBJ2-7
D gene: NA
CDR3 protein: CATSPPRPGKPQWGSYEQYF
CDR3 DNA: TGTGCCACCAGCCCCCCTAGACCGGGAAAGCCCCAATGGGGCTCCTACGAGCAGTACTTC

V gene: TRBV6-1
clone size: few
J gene: TRBJ2-4
D gene: NA
CDR3 protein: CASSVTENIQYF
CDR3 DNA: TGTGCCAGCAGTGTGACAGAAAACATTCAGTACTTC

V gene: TRBV6-5
clone size: NA
J gene: TRBJ1-5
D gene: TRBD1
CDR3 protein: CASSYRGREGPQHF
CDR3 DNA: TGTGCCAGCAGTTACAGGGGGCGGGAGGGGCCCCAGCATTTT

V gene: TRBV3-1
clone size: few
J gene: TRBJ1-1
D gene: NA
CDR3 protein: CASSRVGEDTEAFF
CDR3 DNA: TGTGCCAGCAGCCGGGTAGGGGAGGACACTGAAGCTTTCTTT

V gene: TRBV4-2
clone size: few
J gene: TRBJ2-7
D gene: TRBD1
CDR3 protein: CASSQYLTPDRGQVQYF
CDR3 DNA: TGTGCCAGCAGCCAATACCTAACCCCGGACAGGGGCCAGGTGCAGTACTTC

V gene: TRBV10-3
clone size: few
J gene: TRBJ2-5
D gene: NA
CDR3 protein: CAISEFSAETQYF
CDR3 DNA: TGTGCCATCAGTGAATTTAGCGCGGAGACCCAGTACTTC

V gene: TRBV3-1
clone size: NA
J gene: TRBJ2-2
D gene: TRBD2
CDR3 protein: CPSSCRTSLTNTGELFF
CDR3 DNA: TGTCCCAGCAGCTGTCGGACTAGCTTGACGAACACCGGGGAGCTGTTTTTT

V gene: TRBV15
clone size: NA
J gene: TRBJ2-5
D gene: NA
CDR3 protein: CATSDLDKETQYF
CDR3 DNA: TGTGCCACCAGCGACCTGGATAAAGAGACCCAGTACTTC

V gene: TRBV20-1
clone size: NA
J gene: TRBJ1-5
D gene: TRBD1
CDR3 protein: CSARGGTGFQPQHF
CDR3 DNA: TGCAGTGCTAGAGGAGGGACAGGGTTTCAGCCCCAGCATTTT

V gene: TRBV24-1
clone size: many
J gene: TRBJ2-2
D gene: NA
CDR3 protein: CATSDPGHHETGELFF
CDR3 DNA: TGTGCCACCAGTGACCCTGGACACCATGAAACCGGGGAGCTGTTTTTT

V gene: TRBV20-1
clone size: NA
J gene: TRBJ2-7
D gene: TRBD1
CDR3 protein: CSARDGGQGPHYEQYF
CDR3 DNA: TGCAGTGCTAGAGATGGGGGACAGGGGCCGCACTACGAGCAGTACTTC

V gene: TRBV5-1
clone size: many
J gene: TRBJ2-7
D gene: NA
CDR3 protein: CASSSGGRAPTYEQYF
CDR3 DNA: TGCGCCAGCAGCTCGGGGGGCAGGGCACCTACCTACGAGCAGTACTTC